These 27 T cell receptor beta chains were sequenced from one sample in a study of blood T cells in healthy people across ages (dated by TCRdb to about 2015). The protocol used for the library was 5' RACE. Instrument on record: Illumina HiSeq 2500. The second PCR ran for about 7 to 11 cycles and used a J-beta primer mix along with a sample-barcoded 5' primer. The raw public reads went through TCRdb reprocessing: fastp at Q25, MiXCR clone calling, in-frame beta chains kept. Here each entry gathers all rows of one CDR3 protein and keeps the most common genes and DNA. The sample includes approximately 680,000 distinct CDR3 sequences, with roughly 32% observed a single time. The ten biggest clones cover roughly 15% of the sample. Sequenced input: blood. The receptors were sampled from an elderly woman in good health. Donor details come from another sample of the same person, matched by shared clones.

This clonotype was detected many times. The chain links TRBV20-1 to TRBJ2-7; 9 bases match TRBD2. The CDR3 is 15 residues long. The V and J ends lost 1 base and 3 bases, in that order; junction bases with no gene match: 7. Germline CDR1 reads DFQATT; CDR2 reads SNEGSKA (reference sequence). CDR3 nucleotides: TGCAGTGCTAGAGGGGGCGTTAGCGGGGGCTACGAGCAGTACTTC. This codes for CSARGGVSGGYEQYF.

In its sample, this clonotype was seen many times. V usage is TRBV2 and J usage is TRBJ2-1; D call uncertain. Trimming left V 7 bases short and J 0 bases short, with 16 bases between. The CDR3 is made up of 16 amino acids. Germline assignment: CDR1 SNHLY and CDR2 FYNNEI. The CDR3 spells CASTYKGLSSYNEQFF. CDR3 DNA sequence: TGTGCCAGCACCTACAAGGGTTTAAGCTCCTACAATGAGCAGTTCTTC.

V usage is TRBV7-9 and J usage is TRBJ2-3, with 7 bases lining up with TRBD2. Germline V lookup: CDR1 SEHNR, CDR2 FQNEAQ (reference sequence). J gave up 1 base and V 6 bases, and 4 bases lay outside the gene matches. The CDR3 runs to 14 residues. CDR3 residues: CASRRSGGTDTQYF. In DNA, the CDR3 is TGTGCCAGCAGGAGGAGCGGGGGCACAGATACGCAGTATTTT.

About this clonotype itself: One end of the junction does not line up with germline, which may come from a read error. CDR3 sequence: CASSQDGRSANEKRFF. DNA for the CDR3: TGTGCCAGCAGCCAAGATGGTAGGTCGGCTAATGAAAAACGGTTTTTT. This rearrangement joins TRBV4-2 to TRBJ1-4; no clear D gene. The CDR3 length is 16 residues. In germline, CDR1 is LGHNA, CDR2 YNFKEQ.

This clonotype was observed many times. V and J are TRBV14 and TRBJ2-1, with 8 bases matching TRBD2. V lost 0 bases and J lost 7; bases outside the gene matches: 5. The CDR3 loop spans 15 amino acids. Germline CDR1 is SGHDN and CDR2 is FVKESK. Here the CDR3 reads CASSQEVGRVNEQFF. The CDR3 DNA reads TGTGCCAGCAGCCAAGAAGTCGGGAGGGTTAATGAGCAGTTCTTC.

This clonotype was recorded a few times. The CDR3 reads CASSETTGGAWEKLFF. As DNA, the CDR3 is TGCGCCAGCAGCGAGACCACAGGGGGCGCTTGGGAAAAACTGTTTTTT. J is TRBJ1-4 and V is TRBV5-1; 9 bases fit TRBD1. The CDR3 loop spans 16 amino acids. In germline, CDR1 is SGHRS, CDR2 YFSETQ. V was pared by 4 bases and J by 8 bases, with 12 bases of the junction left unmatched.

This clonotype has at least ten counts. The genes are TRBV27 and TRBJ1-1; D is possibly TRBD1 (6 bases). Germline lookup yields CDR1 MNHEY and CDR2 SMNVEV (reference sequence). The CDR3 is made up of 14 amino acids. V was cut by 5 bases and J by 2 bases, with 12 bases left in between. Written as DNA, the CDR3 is TGTGCCAGCAGTCAAAGGACAGTAAACACTGAAGCTTTCTTT. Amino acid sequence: CASSQRTVNTEAFF.

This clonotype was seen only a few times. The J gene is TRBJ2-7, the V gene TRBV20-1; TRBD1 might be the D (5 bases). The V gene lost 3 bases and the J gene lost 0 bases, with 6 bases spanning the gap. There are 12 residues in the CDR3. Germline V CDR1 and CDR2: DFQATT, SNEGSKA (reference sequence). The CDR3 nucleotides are TGCAGTGCTAGCGACAGCTCCTACGAGCAGTACTTC. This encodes CSASDSSYEQYF.

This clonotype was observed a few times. CDR3 DNA: TGTGCCAGCAGCAAAATGACCGGGGAGCTGTTTTTT. It translates to CASSKMTGELFF. This chain joins TRBV12-3 or TRBV12-4 and TRBJ2-2; D remains unclear. The CDR3 loop spans 12 amino acids. Trimming stripped 6 bases from V and 5 bases from J, with 7 bases between.

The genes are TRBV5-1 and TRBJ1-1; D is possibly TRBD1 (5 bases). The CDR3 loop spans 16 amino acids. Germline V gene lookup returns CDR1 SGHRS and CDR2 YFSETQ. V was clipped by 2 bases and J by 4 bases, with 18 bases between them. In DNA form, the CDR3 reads TGCGCCAGCAGCTTAATACAGGCCAGTGGGAGCACTGAAGCTTTCTTT. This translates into CASSLIQASGSTEAFF.

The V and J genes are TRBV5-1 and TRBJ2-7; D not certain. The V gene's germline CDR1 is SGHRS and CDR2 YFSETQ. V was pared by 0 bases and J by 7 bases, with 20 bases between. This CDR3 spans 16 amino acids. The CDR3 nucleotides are TGCGCCAGCAGCTTGGGGGCCAGGTCCGCTGGCAATGAGCAGTACTTC. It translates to CASSLGARSAGNEQYF. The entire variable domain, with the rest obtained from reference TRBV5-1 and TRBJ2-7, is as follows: KAGVTQTPRYLIKTRGQQVTLSCSPISGHRSVSWYQQTPGQGLQFLFEYFSETQRNKGNFPGRFSGRQFSNSRSEMNVSTLELGDSALYLCASSLGARSAGNEQYFGPGTRLTVT.

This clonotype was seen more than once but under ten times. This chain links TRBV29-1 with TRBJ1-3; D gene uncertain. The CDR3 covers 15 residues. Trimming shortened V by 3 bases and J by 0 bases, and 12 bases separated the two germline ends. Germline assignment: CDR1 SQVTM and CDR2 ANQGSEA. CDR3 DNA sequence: TGCAGCGTTGATAATATGGCGAGCTCTGGAAACACCATATATTTT. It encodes CSVDNMASSGNTIYF. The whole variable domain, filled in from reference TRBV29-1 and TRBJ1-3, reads SAVISQKPSRDICQRGTSLTIQCQVDSQVTMMFWYRQQPGQSLTLIATANQGSEATYESGFVIDKFPISRPNLTFSTLTVSNMSPEDSSIYLCSVDNMASSGNTIYFGEGSWLTVV.

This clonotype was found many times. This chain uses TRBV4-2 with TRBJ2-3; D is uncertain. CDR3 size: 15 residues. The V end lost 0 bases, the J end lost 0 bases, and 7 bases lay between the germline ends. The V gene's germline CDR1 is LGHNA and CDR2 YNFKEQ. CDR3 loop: CASSQEKISTDTQYF. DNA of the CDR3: TGTGCCAGCAGCCAAGAGAAGATTAGCACAGATACGCAGTATTTT.

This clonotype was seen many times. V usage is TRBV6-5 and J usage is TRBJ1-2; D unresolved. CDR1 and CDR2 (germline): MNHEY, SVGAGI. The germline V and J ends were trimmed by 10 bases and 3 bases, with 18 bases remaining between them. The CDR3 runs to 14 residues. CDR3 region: CATTMGGSDYGYTF. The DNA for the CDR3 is TGTGCCACCACAATGGGAGGGTCAGACTATGGCTACACCTTC.

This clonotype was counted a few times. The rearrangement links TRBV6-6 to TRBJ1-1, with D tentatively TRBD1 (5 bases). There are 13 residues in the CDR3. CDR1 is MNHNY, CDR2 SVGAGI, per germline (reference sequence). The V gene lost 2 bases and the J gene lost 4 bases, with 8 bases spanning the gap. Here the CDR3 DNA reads TGTGCCAGCAGTTACGGGACTCCCACTGAAGCTTTCTTT. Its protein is CASSYGTPTEAFF.

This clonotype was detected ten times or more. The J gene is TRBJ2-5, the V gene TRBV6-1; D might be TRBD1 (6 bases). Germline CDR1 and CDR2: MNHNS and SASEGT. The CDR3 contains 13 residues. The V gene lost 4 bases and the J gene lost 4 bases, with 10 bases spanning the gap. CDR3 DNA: TGTGCCAGCAGTGGGACAGCTAGAGAGACCCAGTACTTC. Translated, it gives CASSGTARETQYF.

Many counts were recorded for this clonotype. The DNA of the CDR3 is TGCGCCAGCAGCCAAGGACAGGGGGACTCCTACGAGCAGTACTTC. Translating gives CASSQGQGDSYEQYF. The chain employs TRBV4-1 and TRBJ2-7; 9 bases map to TRBD1. The CDR3 has 15 amino acids. The germline V gene encodes CDR1 MGHRA and CDR2 YSYEKL. The J segment lost 0 bases and the V segment lost 1 base, leaving 1 base of the junction unmatched.

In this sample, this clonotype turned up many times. CDR3 sequence reads: CSAPPLAPRTDTQYF. Here the CDR3 DNA reads TGCAGTGCGCCGCCCCTAGCGCCCCGCACAGATACGCAGTATTTT. The chain employs TRBV20-1 and TRBJ2-3; TRBD2 is a possible D gene (6 bases). V lost 6 bases, J lost 1 base, and 17 bases lay in between. This CDR3 is 15 amino acids long. Germline V CDR1 and CDR2: DFQATT, SNEGSKA (reference sequence).

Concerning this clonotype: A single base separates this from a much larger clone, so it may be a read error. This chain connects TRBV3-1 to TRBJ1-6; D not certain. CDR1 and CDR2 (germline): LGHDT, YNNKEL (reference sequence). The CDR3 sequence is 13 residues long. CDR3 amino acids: CASSQMGGSHLHF. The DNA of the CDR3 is TGTGCCAGCAGCCAAATGGGCGGCTCACACCTCCACTTT.

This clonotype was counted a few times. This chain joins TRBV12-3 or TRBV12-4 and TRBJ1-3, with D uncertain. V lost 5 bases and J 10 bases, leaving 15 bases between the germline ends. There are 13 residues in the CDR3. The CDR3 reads CASSPVSQGTIYF. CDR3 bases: TGTGCCAGCAGTCCCGTAAGTCAAGGAACCATATATTTT.

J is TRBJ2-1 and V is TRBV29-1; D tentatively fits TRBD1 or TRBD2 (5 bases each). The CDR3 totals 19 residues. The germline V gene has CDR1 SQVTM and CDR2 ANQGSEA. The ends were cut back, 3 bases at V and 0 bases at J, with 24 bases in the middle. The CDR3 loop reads CSVDLPGTQRINSYNEQFF. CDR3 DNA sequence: TGCAGCGTTGATTTACCCGGGACCCAACGGATTAACTCCTACAATGAGCAGTTCTTC.

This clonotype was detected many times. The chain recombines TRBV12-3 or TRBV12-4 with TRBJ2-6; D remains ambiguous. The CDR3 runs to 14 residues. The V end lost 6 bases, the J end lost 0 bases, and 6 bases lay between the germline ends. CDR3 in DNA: TGTGCCAGCAGACGAAGCTCTGGGGCCAACGTCCTGACTTTC. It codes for CASRRSSGANVLTF.

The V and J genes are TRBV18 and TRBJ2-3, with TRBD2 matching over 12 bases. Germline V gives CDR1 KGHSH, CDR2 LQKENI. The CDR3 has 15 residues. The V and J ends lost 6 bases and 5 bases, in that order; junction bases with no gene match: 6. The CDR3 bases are TGTGCCAGCTCCCAACTAGCGGGGGGACGAGATACGCAGTATTTT. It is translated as CASSQLAGGRDTQYF.

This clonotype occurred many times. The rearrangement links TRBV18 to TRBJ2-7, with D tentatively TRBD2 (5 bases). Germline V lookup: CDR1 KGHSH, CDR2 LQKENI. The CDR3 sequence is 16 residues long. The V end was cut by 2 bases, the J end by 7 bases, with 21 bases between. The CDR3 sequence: CASSPGAEGNSWEQYF. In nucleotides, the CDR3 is TGTGCCAGCTCACCAGGTGCAGAGGGTAACTCGTGGGAGCAGTACTTC.

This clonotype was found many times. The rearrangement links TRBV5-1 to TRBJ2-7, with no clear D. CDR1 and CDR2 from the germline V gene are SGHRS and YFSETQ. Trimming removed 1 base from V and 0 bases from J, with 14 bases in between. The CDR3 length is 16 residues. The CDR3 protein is CASSLFEQRSSYEQYF. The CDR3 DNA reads TGCGCCAGCAGCTTGTTTGAACAGAGGAGCTCCTACGAGCAGTACTTC.

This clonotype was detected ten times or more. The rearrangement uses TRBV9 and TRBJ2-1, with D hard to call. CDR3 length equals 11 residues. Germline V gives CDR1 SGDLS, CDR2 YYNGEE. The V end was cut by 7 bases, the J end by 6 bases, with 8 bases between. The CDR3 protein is CASRRGNEQFF. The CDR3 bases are TGTGCCAGCCGACGTGGCAATGAGCAGTTCTTC.

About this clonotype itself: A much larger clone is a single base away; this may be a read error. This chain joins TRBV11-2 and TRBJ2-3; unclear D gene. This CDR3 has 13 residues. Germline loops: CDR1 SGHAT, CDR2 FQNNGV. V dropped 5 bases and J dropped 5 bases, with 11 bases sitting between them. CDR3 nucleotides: TGTGCCAGCAGCCCGGCCTCGGGAGATACGCAGTATTTT. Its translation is CASSPASGDTQYF.